This T cell receptor beta chain is drawn from a study of blood T cell repertoires in COVID-19. On the study more broadly: Specimens from acute and convalescent COVID-19 originated in the United States, Italy and Spain.

From germline, CDR1 is PRHDT and CDR2 FYEKMQ (reference sequence). CDR3 length: 15 amino acids. V lost 0 bases, J lost 8 bases, and 4 bases stayed unmatched. The study recruited people aged about 18 to 95 years across around 23 US areas. Original processing methods: Scientists estimated how many nucleated cells there were by amplifying reference gene primers. The repertoire was sequenced with immunoSEQ multiplex PCR; TCRdb's copy has only in-frame clones and lacks some. V, J and clone size reflect that table, while D and trimming were determined from the DNA. This table has some 500,000 clones, around 87% appearing once.

The rearrangement joins TRBV13 to TRBJ2-1; 10 bases are shared with TRBD2. The source of this sequence is a woman aged 40-49 years who had recovered from COVID-19. Sequencing input: PBMCs or T cells enriched from blood (not recorded which). CDR3 in amino acids: CASSLGSGRADEQFF. The CDR3, as DNA: TGTGCCAGCAGCTTAGGAAGCGGGAGGGCCGATGAGCAGTTCTTC.